Following are 29 T cell receptor beta chains from one sample sequenced in a study of a mutant IDH1 vaccine in newly diagnosed glioma. Time point meaning: week 11, during vaccination. Vaccinated patients received 300 ug of mutant IDH1 20-mer peptide per dose, with topical imiquimod. TCRdb's table, derived via immunoSEQ multiplex PCR, lists solely in-frame clones and lacks some. The sample carries about 66,000 clones, approximately 88% recorded once. Antigens of these TCRs are unknown. The sequencing used PBMCs, collected from a glioma patient whose treatment included an IDH1 peptide vaccine. Receptors were obtained from a woman in her forties or fifties with glioma.

This clone was seen just once. The chain combines TRBV27 with TRBJ2-7, with D possibly TRBD1 on 6 matching bases. CDR1 is MNHEY and CDR2 is SMNVEV in the germline V gene (reference sequence). CDR3 length: 17 residues. The ends were cut back, 6 bases at V and 0 bases at J, with 21 bases in the middle. CDR3 coding DNA: TGTGCCAGCAGCCTAGCCCCCCCCGGACAGTTCTCCTACGAGCAGTACTTC. Translated: CASSLAPPGQFSYEQYF.

This rearrangement joins TRBV7-9 to TRBJ1-4; 7 bases fit TRBD1. Trimming at V came to 6 bases and at J to 6 bases, leaving 7 bases not matched to a gene. CDR3 size: 14 residues. The germline V gene has CDR1 SEHNR and CDR2 FQNEAQ (reference sequence). The CDR3 bases are TGTGCCAGCAGTCAACGACAGGGCGATGAAAAACTGTTTTTT. It translates to CASSQRQGDEKLFF.

The chain uses TRBV9 and TRBJ1-2; D perhaps matches TRBD1 (5 bases). Germline CDR1 SGDLS, CDR2 YYNGEE. The CDR3 has 14 amino acids. The V end was cut by 3 bases, the J end by 7 bases, with 16 bases between. In nucleotides, the CDR3 is TGTGCCAGCAGCGACACGGGGGAAGGAGGTGGCTACACCTTC. Encoded protein: CASSDTGEGGGYTF.

This clone is medium-sized within its sample. This sequence joins TRBV28 and TRBJ1-5; D gene ambiguous. Trimming pared 2 bases from V and 8 bases from J, leaving 16 bases between. The CDR3 runs to 15 residues. Germline values: CDR1 MDHEN, CDR2 SYDVKM. The CDR3 loop is CASSLLRSSMKPQHF. In nucleotides, the CDR3 is TGTGCCAGCAGTTTACTCAGGAGTAGTATGAAGCCCCAGCATTTT.

The J gene is TRBJ1-5, the V gene TRBV10-2; D ambiguous. There are 12 residues in the CDR3. The V end was cut by 3 bases, the J end by 6 bases, with 6 bases between. CDR1 and CDR2 (germline): WSHSY, SAAADI. CDR3 region: CASSEPTQPQHF. The CDR3, as DNA: TGCGCCAGCAGTGAACCCACTCAGCCCCAGCATTTT.

The gene calls are TRBV27 and TRBJ1-1; possibly TRBD1 for D (5 bases). The CDR3 spans 14 residues. The germline V gene encodes CDR1 MNHEY and CDR2 SMNVEV (reference sequence). V was cut by 3 bases and J by 3 bases, with 11 bases left in between. The CDR3, as DNA: TGTGCCAGCAGTTTCGGGGGTGTGGACACTGAAGCTTTCTTT. Translated, it gives CASSFGGVDTEAFF.

The V call is TRBV9, the J call TRBJ2-3; TRBD1 might be the D (8 bases). This CDR3 has 15 amino acids. V gave up 3 bases and J gave up 6 bases, with 17 bases separating them. From germline, CDR1 is SGDLS and CDR2 YYNGEE. The CDR3 nucleotides read TGTGCCAGCAGCGGGACAGGGAGGGTTATCGATACGCAGTATTTT. Translating it yields CASSGTGRVIDTQYF. Full variable domain (outside the CDR3, taken from reference TRBV9 and TRBJ2-3): DSGVTQTPKHLITATGQRVTLRCSPRSGDLSVYWYQQSLDQGLQFLIQYYNGEERAKGNILERFSAQQFPDLHSELNLSSLELGDSALYFCASSGTGRVIDTQYFGPGTRLTVL.

This clone occurred many times. J is TRBJ2-5 and V is TRBV7-9, with 11 bases aligning to TRBD2. With 4 bases clipped from V and 2 bases from J, the junction kept 9 bases outside the gene matches. This CDR3 contains 17 residues. In germline, CDR1 is SEHNR, CDR2 FQNEAQ (reference sequence). CDR3 nucleotides: TGTGCCAGCAGCTCTCCCTTTAGCGGGGGGGATCAAGAGACCCAGTACTTC. This codes for CASSSPFSGGDQETQYF.

This clone was observed a single time. The J gene is TRBJ1-1, the V gene TRBV6-5, with TRBD1 as a possible D gene (5 bases). This CDR3 region has 15 residues. The germline gives CDR1 MNHEY, CDR2 SVGAGI. V was shortened by 0 bases and J by 0 bases, with 8 bases between the two germline ends. CDR3 amino acids: CASSYSTAMNTEAFF. DNA of the CDR3: TGTGCCAGCAGTTACTCGACAGCTATGAACACTGAAGCTTTCTTT.

This chain joins TRBV30 and TRBJ1-1, with D perhaps TRBD1 (6 bases). Germline V gene data show CDR1 as GTSNPN and CDR2 as SVGIG (reference sequence). The CDR3 runs to 15 residues. V dropped 0 bases and J dropped 4 bases, with 15 bases sitting between them. This chain's CDR3 is CAWSVLSTGSTEAFF. The CDR3 DNA is TGTGCCTGGAGTGTCCTCTCTACAGGGAGCACTGAAGCTTTCTTT.

The rearrangement joins TRBV27 to TRBJ1-4; D ambiguous. The V gene lost 1 base and the J gene lost 1 base, with 16 bases spanning the gap. Germline CDR1 and CDR2: MNHEY and SMNVEV (reference sequence). The CDR3 has 18 amino acids. CDR3 sequence: CASSLLSPPGRTNEKLFF. CDR3 coding DNA: TGTGCCAGCAGTTTATTATCCCCCCCGGGGAGAACTAATGAAAAACTGTTTTTT.

The chain joins TRBV6-5 to TRBJ1-2, with TRBD1 identical over 7 bases. J lost 5 bases, V lost 7 bases, and 7 bases had no gene match. Germline V CDR1 and CDR2: MNHEY, SVGAGI. This CDR3 contains 13 residues. DNA of the CDR3: TGTGCCAGCACCGGGACAGCCTCTTATGGCTACACCTTC. This codes for CASTGTASYGYTF.

The genes are TRBV29-1 and TRBJ2-7, with D maybe TRBD2 (7 bases). CDR3 length equals 14 residues. Germline values: CDR1 SQVTM, CDR2 ANQGSEA. V shed 5 bases and J shed 6 bases, with 20 bases lying between them. CDR3 coding DNA: TGCAGCGTTACTTTCTGGGGGGGCAGTCTCGAGCAGTACTTC. It encodes CSVTFWGGSLEQYF.

The CDR3 protein is CASIQGSYGYTF. CDR3 coding DNA: TGTGCCTCGATCCAGGGTTCCTATGGCTACACCTTC. V usage is TRBV6-1 and J usage is TRBJ1-2; possible D gene TRBD1, 5 bases. CDR3 size: 12 residues. Deletions cut 11 bases from V and 4 bases from J, with 14 bases between. Germline V lookup: CDR1 MNHNS, CDR2 SASEGT.

The J gene is TRBJ1-3, the V gene TRBV27, with D possibly matching TRBD1 (5 bases). Germline V gene lookup returns CDR1 MNHEY and CDR2 SMNVEV (reference sequence). CDR3 length: 15 amino acids. V was trimmed by 2 bases and J by 2 bases, leaving 10 bases between them. The CDR3 DNA is TGTGCCAGCAGTTTAAGGGGCAGAACTGGAAACACCATATATTTT. It encodes CASSLRGRTGNTIYF.

The gene calls are TRBV7-8 and TRBJ2-7; D is unclear. CDR1 is SGHVS and CDR2 is FQNEAQ in the germline V gene. The CDR3 covers 13 residues. Trimming removed 6 bases from V and 3 bases from J, with 12 bases in between. The CDR3 DNA is TGTGCCAGCAGTCCGCGGACCTACTACGAGCAGTACTTC. Its translation: CASSPRTYYEQYF.

This chain connects TRBV29-1 to TRBJ2-1; no firm D call. The CDR3 is 12 amino acids. The V end was cut by 4 bases, the J end by 4 bases, with 8 bases between. The V gene's germline CDR1 is SQVTM and CDR2 ANQGSEA. The CDR3, as DNA: TGCAGCGTTGTTTTGCAGTACAATGAGCAGTTCTTC. Protein sequence: CSVVLQYNEQFF.

The CDR3 DNA reads TGCAGCGTTATTTCAAACTATGGCTACACCTTC. Protein: CSVISNYGYTF. The chain recombines TRBV29-1 with TRBJ1-2; no definite D call. There are 11 residues in the CDR3. Per the germline V gene, CDR1 is SQVTM and CDR2 is ANQGSEA. The V end lost 5 bases, the J end lost 2 bases, and 6 bases lay between the germline ends. The full variable domain, completed using reference TRBV29-1 and TRBJ1-2, is SAVISQKPSRDICQRGTSLTIQCQVDSQVTMMFWYRQQPGQSLTLIATANQGSEATYESGFVIDKFPISRPNLTFSTLTVSNMSPEDSSIYLCSVISNYGYTFGSGTRLTVV.

V gene TRBV6-5 combines with J gene TRBJ1-5, with no clear D. CDR1 and CDR2 from the germline V gene are MNHEY and SVGAGI. V lost 1 base and J 3 bases, leaving 7 bases between the germline ends. The CDR3 has 14 amino acids. CDR3 in amino acids: CASSYFGPNQPQHF. In DNA, the CDR3 is TGTGCCAGCAGTTACTTCGGGCCCAATCAGCCCCAGCATTTT.

The chain couples TRBV7-8 to TRBJ1-1; no definite D call. The CDR3 has 15 amino acids. Germline V CDR1 and CDR2: SGHVS, FQNEAQ. V lost 5 bases and J 4 bases, leaving 17 bases between the germline ends. DNA for the CDR3: TGTGCCAGCAGCCAGCAGGTCCTCCCTATCACTGAAGCTTTCTTT. It specifies CASSQQVLPITEAFF.

The rearrangement uses TRBV2 and TRBJ1-1, with 8 bases identical to TRBD1. V shed 8 bases and J 2 bases; nucleotides not matched to a gene: 7. Germline CDR1 SNHLY, CDR2 FYNNEI. This CDR3 spans 14 amino acids. The CDR3 coding sequence is TGTGCCAGCGGGGTGGACAGGGTAAACACTGAAGCTTTCTTT. Amino acids: CASGVDRVNTEAFF. The full variable domain, in which reference TRBV2 and TRBJ1-1 provide the parts outside the CDR3, is EPEVTQTPSHQVTQMGQEVILRCVPISNHLYFYWYRQILGQKVEFLVSFYNNEISEKSEIFDDQFSVERPDGSNFTLKIRSTKLEDSAMYFCASGVDRVNTEAFFGQGTRLTVV.

This clone was seen a few times. The rearrangement uses TRBV6-6 and TRBJ1-2; the D gene is possibly TRBD1 (6 bases). The V gene lost 5 bases and the J gene lost 5 bases, with 15 bases spanning the gap. The germline CDR1 and CDR2 sequences are MNHNY and SVGAGI (reference sequence). This CDR3 contains 14 residues. The CDR3 nucleotides read TGTGCCAGCAGTCCCGGGGGCTCAGGGTATGGCTACACCTTC. Protein product: CASSPGGSGYGYTF.

The rearrangement joins TRBV29-1 to TRBJ1-1; D not certain. Germline V gene data show CDR1 as SQVTM and CDR2 as ANQGSEA. This CDR3 region has 10 residues. V was cut by 6 bases and J by 7 bases, with 9 bases left in between. Here the CDR3 DNA reads TGCAGCGTGGGCGTGGGTGAAGCTTTCTTT. Its protein product is CSVGVGEAFF.

This chain links TRBV6-5 with TRBJ1-4, with D unclear. There are 14 residues in the CDR3. V lost 6 bases and J 4 bases, leaving 12 bases between the germline ends. The germline CDR1 and CDR2 sequences are MNHEY and SVGAGI. CDR3 DNA sequence: TGTGCCAGCAGGGATAGGGCGATTAATGAAAAACTGTTTTTT. The encoded protein is CASRDRAINEKLFF.

This sequence joins TRBV30 and TRBJ1-4, with D possibly matching TRBD1 (6 bases). This CDR3 spans 13 amino acids. CDR1 GTSNPN and CDR2 SVGIG come from the germline V gene (reference sequence). The V end lost 2 bases, the J end lost 7 bases, and 11 bases lay between the germline ends. The CDR3 spells CAWSRGGGEKLFF. In DNA form, the CDR3 reads TGTGCCTGGAGTCGAGGGGGAGGTGAAAAACTGTTTTTT. Filled out from reference TRBV30 and TRBJ1-4, the complete variable domain reads SQTIHQWPATLVQPVGSPLSLECTVEGTSNPNLYWYRQAAGRGLQLLFYSVGIGQISSEVPQNLSASRPQDRQFILSSKKLLLSDSGFYLCAWSRGGGEKLFFGSGTQLSVL.

J is TRBJ1-5 and V is TRBV28; D not certain. CDR1 and CDR2 (germline): MDHEN, SYDVKM. The ends were cut back, 6 bases at V and 0 bases at J, with 9 bases in the middle. The CDR3 contains 14 residues. This CDR3 is CASRGSYSNQPQHF. The CDR3, as DNA: TGTGCCAGCAGGGGCAGCTATAGCAATCAGCCCCAGCATTTT. Variable domain in full (rest from reference TRBV28 and TRBJ1-5): DVKVTQSSRYLVKRTGEKVFLECVQDMDHENMFWYRQDPGLGLRLIYFSYDVKMKEKGDIPEGYSVSREKKERFSLILESASTNQTSMYLCASRGSYSNQPQHFGDGTRLSIL.

The V gene is TRBV15, the J gene TRBJ1-6; D may be TRBD1 (6 bases). V was shortened by 2 bases and J by 3 bases, with 11 bases between the two germline ends. In germline, CDR1 is LNHNV, CDR2 YYDKDF (reference sequence). The CDR3 length is 16 residues. CDR3 region: CATSRKDSYYNSPLHF. CDR3 nucleotides: TGTGCCACCAGCAGAAAGGACAGCTACTATAATTCACCCCTCCACTTT.

The chain links TRBV7-2 to TRBJ1-2, with 11 bases matching TRBD1. V was clipped by 5 bases and J by 4 bases; unmatched bases: 3. The CDR3 extends over 14 amino acids. Germline lookup yields CDR1 SGHTA and CDR2 FQGNSA. The CDR3 spells CASSPGTGGYGYTF. For the CDR3, the DNA is TGTGCCAGCAGCCCGGGGACAGGGGGCTATGGCTACACCTTC.

The chain combines TRBV5-5 with TRBJ2-4; maybe TRBD2 (5 bases). The CDR3 consists of 11 residues. Per germline, CDR1 SGHKS and CDR2 YYEKEE (reference sequence). Trimming left V 4 bases short and J 7 bases short, with 6 bases between. CDR3 DNA: TGTGCCAGCAGCAGAGGGAACATTCAGTACTTC. The encoded protein is CASSRGNIQYF.